The 21 T cell receptor beta chains in this list originate from one sample, sequenced in a study of T cells in Graves' hyperthyroidism and ophthalmopathy. RNA transcripts were the template for amplifying TCR beta CDR3 regions. The HTBI primer set was used in a first-round RT-PCR of the TCR CDR3. TCRdb used MiXCR to reprocess the multiplex PCR reads, holding one entry per CDR3 protein. The repertoire holds around 500,000 distinct CDR3 sequences, with around 13% as singletons. The sequencing input was blood. The receptors were gathered from a woman aged 40 to 50 with Graves' hyperthyroidism.

Many counts were recorded for this clonotype. The chain is built from TRBV2 and TRBJ1-6; D gene uncertain. The germline V and J ends were trimmed by 3 bases and 0 bases, with 15 bases remaining between them. The CDR3 totals 18 residues. Germline CDR1 is SNHLY and CDR2 is FYNNEI. CDR3 nucleotides: TGTGCCAGCAGTGAGCGGCCACTTCCAAGCTCCTATAATTCACCCCTCCACTTT. Translating it yields CASSERPLPSSYNSPLHF.

This clonotype has a handful of counts. This chain connects TRBV20-1 to TRBJ2-1, with 7 bases aligning to TRBD2. J lost 12 bases, V lost 0 bases, and 17 bases had no gene match. This CDR3 contains 16 residues. Germline V CDR1 and CDR2: DFQATT, SNEGSKA (reference sequence). The CDR3 here is CSARDPGLSLHGGQFF. In nucleotides, the CDR3 is TGCAGTGCTAGAGATCCGGGACTATCCTTACATGGGGGGCAGTTCTTC.

This clonotype was counted many times. The chain couples TRBV7-3 to TRBJ1-1; D gene ambiguous. V shed 2 bases and J shed 5 bases, with 9 bases lying between them. CDR1 is SGHTA, CDR2 FQGTGA, per germline. The CDR3 loop spans 13 amino acids. The CDR3 DNA reads as TGTGCCAGCAGCTTAGAGGTGGAAACTGAAGCTTTCTTT. Translated, it gives CASSLEVETEAFF. The full variable domain, its missing parts supplied by reference TRBV7-3 and TRBJ1-1, is GAGVSQTPSNKVTEKGKYVELRCDPISGHTALYWYRQSLGQGPEFLIYFQGTGAADDSGLPNDRFFAVRPEGSVSTLKIQRTERGDSAVYLCASSLEVETEAFFGQGTRLTVV.

The table lists this clonotype with a few counts. V gene TRBV27 combines with J gene TRBJ1-6; 8 nucleotides align to TRBD1. The CDR3 totals 14 residues. Germline V gene lookup returns CDR1 MNHEY and CDR2 SMNVEV (reference sequence). V shed 0 bases, J shed 13 bases, and the junction held 5 bases outside the gene matches. CDR3 sequence: CASSLSPNRGPLHF. The CDR3 DNA follows: TGTGCCAGCAGTTTATCACCCAACAGGGGGCCCCTCCACTTT.

The sample holds a few counts of this clonotype. The J gene is TRBJ2-7, the V gene TRBV4-2, with 9 bases that match TRBD1. This CDR3 spans 16 amino acids. Germline values: CDR1 LGHNA, CDR2 YNFKEQ. The J segment lost 4 bases and the V segment lost 1 base, leaving 8 bases of the junction unmatched. The chain's CDR3 is CASSQASTGGGYEQYF. DNA for the CDR3: TGTGCCAGCAGCCAAGCGAGTACAGGGGGCGGGTACGAGCAGTACTTC.

This clonotype was picked up many times. The CDR3 DNA reads as TGCAGCGTACGAGGACTAGCGGGAGGAGACAATGAGCAGTTCTTC. This encodes CSVRGLAGGDNEQFF. The chain carries TRBV29-1 and TRBJ2-1; 14 positions match TRBD2. The V gene end was trimmed by 6 bases and the J gene end by 5 bases; junction bases not matched to a gene: 6. Looked up from germline, CDR1 is SQVTM and CDR2 is ANQGSEA. This CDR3 comprises 15 residues.

This chain links TRBV24-1 with TRBJ2-1; 7 bases fit TRBD1. CDR3 length: 14 residues. Germline CDR1 and CDR2: KGHDR and SFDVKD. Trimming removed 10 bases from V and 8 bases from J; junction bases left unmatched: 13. The CDR3 spells CATQGQTRFDEQFF. The DNA of the CDR3 is TGTGCCACACAGGGACAGACTCGCTTCGATGAGCAGTTCTTC.

V usage is TRBV5-1 and J usage is TRBJ2-3; TRBD2 agrees at 9 bases. The germline V gene has CDR1 SGHRS and CDR2 YFSETQ. The CDR3 has 15 amino acids. V shed 1 base and J 4 bases; nucleotides not matched to a gene: 4. The CDR3 nucleotides are TGCGCCAGCAGCTTGTTGCGGGAGGGGGCAGATACGCAGTATTTT. Protein product: CASSLLREGADTQYF.

This clonotype was picked up many times. The J gene is TRBJ2-3, the V gene TRBV3-1; D is unresolved. Trimming shortened V by 1 base and J by 2 bases, and 22 bases separated the two germline ends. The CDR3 has 19 residues. CDR1 is LGHDT and CDR2 is YNNKEL in the germline V gene (reference sequence). The CDR3 reads CASSQGDFGLFPTTDTQYF. As DNA, the CDR3 is TGTGCCAGCAGCCAAGGAGATTTCGGGCTTTTCCCGACCACAGATACGCAGTATTTT.

This clonotype was recorded at least ten times. The V gene is TRBV28, the J gene TRBJ2-7; 7 bases match TRBD2. J lost 6 bases, V lost 6 bases, and 8 bases had no gene match. The CDR3 is made up of 13 amino acids. From germline, CDR1 is MDHEN and CDR2 SYDVKM. The CDR3, as DNA: TGTGCCAGCAGGACGGGGGGAGGGTTCGAGCAGTACTTC. It translates to CASRTGGGFEQYF.

This clonotype was seen repeatedly, ten times or more. The chain is built from TRBV30 and TRBJ2-7, with TRBD1 matching over 9 bases. The germline gives CDR1 GTSNPN, CDR2 SVGIG (reference sequence). The V gene end was trimmed by 2 bases and the J gene end by 5 bases; junction bases not matched to a gene: 7. The CDR3 is made up of 14 amino acids. In DNA form, the CDR3 reads TGTGCCTGGAGTCCCCGGGACAGGGACCACGAGCAGTACTTC. Translation gives CAWSPRDRDHEQYF.

This clonotype showed up many times. The V gene is TRBV12-3 or TRBV12-4, the J gene TRBJ2-3; no firm D call. This CDR3 is 15 amino acids long. V shed 2 bases and J shed 1 base, with 10 bases lying between them. CDR3 sequence (DNA): TGTGCCAGCAGTTTAAAAGGGTCCCGCACAGATACGCAGTATTTT. Translating gives CASSLKGSRTDTQYF.

As regards this clonotype: At one end, the junction sequence differs from germline, possibly due to a read error. The rearrangement uses TRBV2 and TRBJ2-7; D is possibly TRBD2 (7 bases). Germline CDR1 is SNHLY and CDR2 is FYNNEI. CDR3 size: 15 residues. The CDR3, as DNA: TGTACCAGCAGGAGGGGGGGGGGAATGGACTACGAGCAGTACTTC. This encodes CTSRRGGGMDYEQYF.

This clonotype was seen many times. The chain employs TRBV30 and TRBJ2-7, with D perhaps matching TRBD1 (6 bases). CDR3 size: 17 residues. V lost 2 bases, J lost 3 bases, and 23 bases lay in between. Germline assignment: CDR1 GTSNPN and CDR2 SVGIG (reference sequence). In DNA, the CDR3 is TGTGCCTGGAGTCCGAGCGGATTGGTGCAGGGGAACTACGAGCAGTACTTC. It is translated as CAWSPSGLVQGNYEQYF.

This rearrangement joins TRBV7-8 to TRBJ2-2; 8 positions match TRBD1. Germline CDR1 reads SGHVS; CDR2 reads FQNEAQ. There are 17 residues in the CDR3. V shed 5 bases, J shed 1 base, and the junction held 9 bases outside the gene matches. This chain's CDR3 is CASSEDRVLMNTGELFF. As DNA, the CDR3 is TGTGCCAGCAGCGAGGACAGGGTGTTAATGAACACCGGGGAGCTGTTTTTT.

This clonotype was found many times. This chain uses TRBV30 with TRBJ2-4; 13 nucleotides match TRBD2. CDR1 and CDR2 (germline): GTSNPN, SVGIG (reference sequence). V gave up 3 bases and J gave up 9 bases; unmatched junction bases: 11. The CDR3 runs 16 residues. The CDR3 spells CAWSGGLAGAPTIQYF. CDR3 DNA: TGTGCCTGGAGCGGCGGACTAGCGGGGGCACCTACCATTCAGTACTTC.

This clonotype occurred a few times. This rearrangement joins TRBV24-1 to TRBJ2-5; D might be TRBD2 (5 bases). From germline, CDR1 is KGHDR and CDR2 SFDVKD. Between the trimmed V and J ends, which lost 0 bases and 5 bases, there was a span of 15 bases. The CDR3 sequence is 16 residues long. The CDR3 region has the DNA TGTGCCACCAGTGATTTGGGCGAGGGTTTCGGGGAGACCCAGTACTTC. Its translation is CATSDLGEGFGETQYF.

This clonotype occurred many times. The chain carries TRBV20-1 and TRBJ2-7; D unclear. CDR3 length equals 11 residues. V lost 2 bases and J lost 6, with 8 bases in between. Germline loops: CDR1 DFQATT, CDR2 SNEGSKA (reference sequence). The CDR3 region is CSARLLSEQYF. In DNA, the CDR3 is TGCAGTGCTAGATTGCTGTCCGAGCAGTACTTC.

This clonotype was counted a few times. The V call is TRBV11-2, the J call TRBJ1-1; 7 bases are a match to TRBD1. Germline CDR1 SGHAT, CDR2 FQNNGV. With 5 bases clipped from V and 8 bases from J, the junction kept 8 bases outside the gene matches. This CDR3 has 13 amino acids. The CDR3 loop reads CASSALDRDEAFF. CDR3 nucleotide sequence: TGTGCCAGCAGCGCACTTGACAGGGACGAAGCTTTCTTT.

Many counts were recorded for this clonotype. V usage is TRBV7-9 and J usage is TRBJ2-7; tentatively, D is TRBD2 (6 bases). The CDR3 length is 16 residues. Per the germline V gene, CDR1 is SEHNR and CDR2 is FQNEAQ (reference sequence). V lost 0 bases to trimming and J lost 4 bases, with 16 bases between them. CDR3 loop: CASSLAWQGGMYEQYF. The CDR3 DNA sequence: TGTGCCAGCAGCTTAGCGTGGCAGGGAGGAATGTACGAGCAGTACTTC.

The chain employs TRBV6-1 and TRBJ1-5; D unresolved. In germline, CDR1 is MNHNS, CDR2 SASEGT. Deletions cut 5 bases from V and 0 bases from J, with 5 bases between. The length of the CDR3 is 13 residues. In DNA, the CDR3 is TGTGCCAGCAGTCAGATTAGCAATCAGCCCCAGCATTTT. Amino acid sequence: CASSQISNQPQHF.